These 4 T cell receptor beta chains originate from one sample sequenced in a study of glioma-infiltrating T cells after dendritic cell vaccination (dated by TCRdb to between 2015 and 2016). The library was generated by the immunoSEQ multiplex PCR assay. In TCRdb, the immuneACCESS table is reduced to in-frame sequences with V and J assigned. These tables do not hold every clone; where another copy was compared, an unresolved V gene accounts for under half, and the others remain unexplained. The sample table records about 64,000 clones; about 81% of these occur just once. Jointly, the top ten make up 9.2% of the sample. This specimen was blood, taken before dendritic cell vaccination. The receptor set was obtained from a human donor with glioblastoma.

The chain combines TRBV6-1 with TRBJ2-1, with 7 bases lining up with TRBD1. J lost 8 bases, V lost 6 bases, and 7 bases had no gene match. Germline V lookup: CDR1 MNHNS, CDR2 SASEGT. The CDR3 contains 13 residues. CDR3 in amino acids: CASSRQGWDEQFF. The DNA for the CDR3 is TGTGCCAGCAGCCGACAGGGTTGGGATGAGCAGTTCTTC.

The chain recombines TRBV5-6 with TRBJ2-1, with D possibly TRBD2 on 5 matching bases. The germline V gene encodes CDR1 SGHDT and CDR2 YYEEEE. With 4 bases removed from V and 8 bases from J, the gap between germline ends came to 19 bases. The CDR3 spans 15 residues. The CDR3 sequence: CASSQRGGGFHEQFF. CDR3 coding DNA: TGTGCCAGCAGCCAACGGGGTGGTGGCTTCCATGAGCAGTTCTTC. The entire variable domain, with the rest obtained from reference TRBV5-6 and TRBJ2-1, is as follows: DAGVTQSPTHLIKTRGQQVTLRCSPKSGHDTVSWYQQALGQGPQFIFQYYEEEERQRGNFPDRFSGHQFPNYSSELNVNALLLGDSALYLCASSQRGGGFHEQFFGPGTRLTVL.

CDR3 sequence reads: CASSPREESPLHF. In nucleotides, the CDR3 is TGTGCCAGCAGTCCCCGAGAGGAATCACCCCTCCACTTT. This chain connects TRBV6-4 to TRBJ1-6; D is uncertain. V lost 5 bases to trimming and J lost 10 bases, with 12 bases between them. Germline V CDR1 and CDR2: MRHNA, SNTAGT. This CDR3 has 13 amino acids.

This chain joins TRBV19 and TRBJ1-5, with 10 bases aligning to TRBD1. The V and J ends lost 6 bases and 0 bases, in that order; junction bases with no gene match: 11. The CDR3 is 18 residues long. Germline V gene data show CDR1 as LNHDA and CDR2 as SQIVND (reference sequence). The CDR3, as DNA: TGTGCCAGTAGCCCCGGGACAGGGGATTCCAATAGCAATCAGCCCCAGCATTTT. Protein: CASSPGTGDSNSNQPQHF.